This TCR beta chain was found in a study of T-cell reconstitution after alpha-beta-depleted transplantation in children (dated by TCRdb to about 2016). Looking at the study overall: T-cell immune reconstitution after TCRalphabeta/CD19-depleted allogeneic hematopoietic cell transplantation in children was quantitatively tracked in the study by means of TCR repertoire profiling.

As encoded in the germline V gene (reference sequence), CDR1 is WNHNN while CDR2 is SYGVQD. Reading from cysteine to phenylalanine, the CDR3 counts 23 amino acids. Only the CDR3 portion is preserved as DNA: 69 bases, with reading frame beginning at the first base. V loses 0 bases, J loses 0 bases, and the germline ends lie 33 bases apart. General study outcomes and caveats: The apparently early alphabetaT-cell count recovery about two months after transplant was reportedly dependent on only several hundred rapidly expanded clones derived from non-depleted graft cells. Over subsequent months, a decline in hyperexpanded clone frequencies was noted, and after one year, T-cell counts and TCRbeta diversity were mostly ascribed to newly produced T cells. In some patients, high TCRbeta diversity at day 60 was attributed to recipient T cells and intrathymic progenitors that had survived conditioning.

The sample's treatment or condition label, in plain terms: allogeneic hematopoietic cell transplantation with graft depleted of TCRalphabeta T cells and CD19 B cells. Transplant recipients were children who received TCRalphabeta/CD19-depleted allogeneic hematopoietic cell grafts. The receptor library was made with PCR. Data came from an Illumina HiSeq 2500. TCR library preparation used molecular barcoding, with unique molecular identifiers applied to normalize quantification of the TCRbeta repertoire. Clones were called with MiXCR by TCRdb after fastp trimmed the public reads at Q25, and only in-frame beta chains were retained. Rows with a matching CDR3 protein are joined into one entry that keeps the most common DNA and genes. The sample records 300,000 to 400,000 distinct CDR3 sequences, 15% to 20% of which are singletons. The top ten clones comprise about 41% of the sample. Of note for this clonotype: Its cognate antigen has yet to be identified. No per-base quality is available; no much larger clone lies one base away.

The material sequenced was PBMCs, mostly from graft donor cells, taken 360 days after TCRalphabeta/CD19-depleted stem cell transplant. The sequence derives from a male patient aged 2-15 years who had a stem cell transplant for acute lymphoblastic leukemia, so the T cells may come from the graft donor. The chain links TRBV10-1 with TRBJ2-7; no D gene can be assigned with confidence. The DNA sequence is TGCGCCAGCAGTGAGTCGGCTGACCCTATCGAGTCCTTCGGTAAGATCTTCTCCTACGAGCAGTACTTC. This yields the protein CASSESADPIESFGKIFSYEQYF.